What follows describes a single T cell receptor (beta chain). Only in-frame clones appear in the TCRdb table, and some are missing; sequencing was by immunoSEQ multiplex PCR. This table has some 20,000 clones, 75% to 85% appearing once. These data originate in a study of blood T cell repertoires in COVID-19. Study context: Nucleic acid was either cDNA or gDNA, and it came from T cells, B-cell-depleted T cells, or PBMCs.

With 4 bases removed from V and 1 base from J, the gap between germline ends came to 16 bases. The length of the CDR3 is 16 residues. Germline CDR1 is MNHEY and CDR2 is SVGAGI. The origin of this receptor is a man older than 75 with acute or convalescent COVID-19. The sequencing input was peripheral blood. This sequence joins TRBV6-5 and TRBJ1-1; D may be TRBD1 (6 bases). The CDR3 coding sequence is TGTGCCAGCAGTTCTCCGAGCAGGGGCCGGAACACTGAAGCTTTCTTT. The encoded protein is CASSSPSRGRNTEAFF.